What follows are 13 T cell receptor beta chains derived from one specimen sequenced in a study of CD8 T cells in Susac syndrome. Random hexamers were used to reverse transcribe the RNA input (about 0.5 to 1 ug). Each CDR3 protein is one row after TCRdb ran MiXCR on the immunoSEQ multiplex PCR reads. The profile shows 250,000 to 300,000 distinct CDR3 sequences, 70% to 90% of them singletons. Sequenced material: CD8+ T cells from PBMCs. Receptors were obtained from a human donor with multiple sclerosis.

This clonotype was observed a few times. The chain recombines TRBV12-3 or TRBV12-4 with TRBJ2-7; TRBD1 might be the D (6 bases). The CDR3 is 14 amino acids. Trimming took off 5 bases at V and 2 bases at J, with 13 bases between the two ends. Written as DNA, the CDR3 is TGTGCCAGCAGTCAGGGGTTGAAAGCCTACGAGCAGTACTTC. The encoded protein is CASSQGLKAYEQYF.

This chain links TRBV27 with TRBJ2-7; D not resolved. Germline CDR1 and CDR2: MNHEY and SMNVEV (reference sequence). V was pared by 2 bases and J by 2 bases, with 7 bases between. The CDR3 runs 13 residues. The CDR3 DNA reads as TGTGCCAGCAGTTTAGGTCGGCCCTACGAGCAGTACTTC. Its protein is CASSLGRPYEQYF.

The chain employs TRBV20-1 and TRBJ1-1, with D possibly being TRBD1 (6 bases). The V end lost 0 bases, the J end lost 4 bases, and 15 bases lay between the germline ends. Germline V gene lookup returns CDR1 DFQATT and CDR2 SNEGSKA (reference sequence). The CDR3 has 15 residues. The CDR3 DNA sequence: TGCAGTGCTAGAGATTTCAAGGTAGGGGGCACTGAAGCTTTCTTT. It specifies CSARDFKVGGTEAFF.

V gene TRBV6-2 or TRBV6-3 combines with J gene TRBJ2-7; D is undetermined. This CDR3 is built from 12 residues. Germline CDR1 and CDR2: MNHEY and SVGEGT. Trimming took off 2 bases at V and 6 bases at J, with 8 bases between the two ends. The CDR3, as DNA: TGTGCCAGCAGTTACCCCCCGGGCGAGCAGTACTTC. Translating gives CASSYPPGEQYF.

The rearrangement joins TRBV12-3 or TRBV12-4 to TRBJ1-2; D unclear. The CDR3 contains 14 residues. The V gene lost 6 bases and the J gene lost 4 bases, with 15 bases spanning the gap. The CDR3 region is CASRSPGGLYGYTF. CDR3 sequence (DNA): TGTGCCAGCAGATCCCCGGGAGGCCTCTATGGCTACACCTTC.

This clonotype was picked up one time. This chain links TRBV10-3 with TRBJ2-7; D ambiguous. V gave up 4 bases and J gave up 2 bases, with 3 bases separating them. Germline V CDR1 and CDR2: ENHRY, SYGVKD. This CDR3 has 11 residues. The CDR3 coding sequence is TGTGCCATCAGTGCGACCTACGAGCAGTACTTC. It translates to CAISATYEQYF.

This sequence joins TRBV12-3 or TRBV12-4 and TRBJ2-2; 8 bases align to TRBD1. V dropped 9 bases and J dropped 4; count of bases not matched to a gene: 13. The CDR3 covers 16 residues. CDR3 bases: TGTGCCAGTGGGGTGGAACAGGGGGATTTCACCGGGGAGCTGTTTTTT. It translates to CASGVEQGDFTGELFF.

This clonotype was picked up a small number of times. V gene TRBV4-1 combines with J gene TRBJ1-5; D ambiguous. The germline V and J ends were trimmed by 0 bases and 5 bases, with 8 bases remaining between them. The CDR3 is made up of 14 amino acids. Germline assignment: CDR1 MGHRA and CDR2 YSYEKL. In DNA form, the CDR3 reads TGCGCCAGCAGCCAAGATTCCGTCGATCAGCCCCAGCATTTT. Amino acids: CASSQDSVDQPQHF.

This clonotype has just one count. The V gene is TRBV7-2, the J gene TRBJ2-7, with D maybe TRBD2 (6 bases). Trimming cost V 1 base and J 0 bases, with 10 bases left between them. This CDR3 is 15 amino acids long. Germline V gene sequence: CDR1 SGHTA, CDR2 FQGNSA. The CDR3 here is CASSLEEGHSYEQYF. Written as DNA, the CDR3 is TGTGCCAGCAGCTTAGAGGAGGGCCACTCCTACGAGCAGTACTTC.

This clonotype was seen only once. The CDR3 DNA follows: TGTGCCAGCAGTTTGGATTGGAGCGGGATGGTAGGCAATGAGCAGTTCTTC. Its translation: CASSLDWSGMVGNEQFF. The V gene is TRBV27, the J gene TRBJ2-1; TRBD2 agrees at 7 bases. Germline V gene sequence: CDR1 MNHEY, CDR2 SMNVEV (reference sequence). The V segment lost 3 bases and the J segment 6 bases; nucleotides outside the gene matches: 14. The CDR3 totals 17 residues.

The rearrangement links TRBV9 to TRBJ1-1, with unresolved D. V lost 2 bases and J 0 bases, leaving 14 bases between the germline ends. Germline CDR1 reads SGDLS; CDR2 reads YYNGEE. This CDR3 is 16 amino acids long. CDR3 coding DNA: TGTGCCAGCAGCGTTGATGGGGTTGACATGAACACTGAAGCTTTCTTT. Amino acids: CASSVDGVDMNTEAFF.

The chain is built from TRBV27 and TRBJ2-1; D possibly corresponds to TRBD2 (6 bases). In germline, CDR1 is MNHEY, CDR2 SMNVEV (reference sequence). The CDR3 is 15 amino acids. V shed 5 bases and J shed 6 bases, with 17 bases lying between them. The CDR3 protein is CASSGRARRGNEQFF. CDR3 nucleotides: TGTGCCAGCAGTGGCCGGGCCCGGAGGGGCAATGAGCAGTTCTTC.

This rearrangement joins TRBV5-5 to TRBJ2-7; TRBD1 matches 7 bases. J gave up 3 bases and V 6 bases, and 18 bases lay outside the gene matches. The CDR3 contains 17 residues. Germline V gene sequence: CDR1 SGHKS, CDR2 YYEKEE (reference sequence). CDR3: CASTLSPTDRTGYEQYF. The CDR3 bases are TGTGCCAGCACCCTTTCGCCCACGGACAGGACGGGCTACGAGCAGTACTTC. The whole variable domain, remainder taken from reference TRBV5-5 and TRBJ2-7, is DAGVTQSPTHLIKTRGQQVTLRCSPISGHKSVSWYQQVLGQGPQFIFQYYEKEERGRGNFPDRFSARQFPNYSSELNVNALLLGDSALYLCASTLSPTDRTGYEQYFGPGTRLTVT.